Sequencing of this T cell receptor beta chain was carried out in a study of blood T cell repertoires in COVID-19. Assay: immunoSEQ multiplex PCR; the TCRdb copy retains only in-frame clones and omits some. Of more than 95,000 clones listed, roughly nine tenths are singletons. The V and J ends lost 5 bases and 0 bases respectively, with 22 bases between them. This CDR3 is 17 amino acids long. Germline-derived CDR1 and CDR2 are SQVTM and ANQGSEA. This clone was recorded only once. The clonotype comes from a man aged 55 to 70 with acute or convalescent COVID-19. Sequences were obtained from peripheral blood. The rearrangement links TRBV29-1 to TRBJ1-2, with D possibly being TRBD1 (6 bases). CDR3 protein: CSVPGTRSGLANYGYTF. CDR3 DNA sequence: TGCAGCGTTCCGGGGACACGTAGTGGATTAGCTAACTATGGCTACACCTTC. Complete variable domain (other parts from reference TRBV29-1 and TRBJ1-2): SAVISQKPSRDICQRGTSLTIQCQVDSQVTMMFWYRQQPGQSLTLIATANQGSEATYESGFVIDKFPISRPNLTFSTLTVSNMSPEDSSIYLCSVPGTRSGLANYGYTFGSGTRLTVV.